These T cell receptor beta chains were read from a single sample in a study of control samples from healthy donors and cancer patients. The method was immunoSEQ multiplex PCR; TCRdb's version includes in-frame clones alone and lacks a portion of them. Among under 150,000 clones listed, around 88% were seen once. Sequences were obtained from blood. These receptors all stem from a man between 35 and 55 years old in good health. The CDR3 runs from the conserved cysteine through the conserved F or W. Fields, in order: CDR3 protein, CDR3 DNA, V gene, J gene, D gene, clone size. A D gene is named only where the DNA matches it firmly. The size of a clone is reported for some rows only, either as once, few or many, or as a class for expanded clones.

CDR3: CASSLGQGNEKLFF
DNA: TGCGCCAGCAGCTTGGGACAGGGAAATGAAAAACTGTTTTTT
V: TRBV5-1
J: TRBJ1-4
D: TRBD1
size: .

CDR3: CSAPLRETQYF
DNA: TGCAGTGCCCCACTGAGAGAGACCCAGTACTTC
V: TRBV20-1
J: TRBJ2-5
D: .
size: .

CDR3: CASSLGDLAQYF
DNA: TGTGCCAGCAGCTTAGGGGATTTGGCCCAGTACTTC
V: TRBV7-6
J: TRBJ2-5
D: .
size: once

CDR3: CASSEPSGGAYPEQFF
DNA: TGTGCCAGCAGTGAACCCAGCGGGGGGGCATACCCTGAGCAGTTCTTC
V: TRBV2
J: TRBJ2-1
D: TRBD2
size: .

CDR3: CASSPGGNQPQHF
DNA: TGTGCCAGCAGTCCTGGGGGTAATCAGCCCCAGCATTTT
V: TRBV28
J: TRBJ1-5
D: .
size: .

CDR3: CASSWGGLSTDTQYF
DNA: TGTGCCAGCAGCTGGGGGGGGCTTAGCACAGATACGCAGTATTTT
V: TRBV7-2
J: TRBJ2-3
D: .
size: .

CDR3: CASSLANTGELFF
DNA: TGTGCCAGCTCACTGGCTAACACCGGGGAGCTGTTTTTT
V: TRBV18
J: TRBJ2-2
D: .
size: .

CDR3: CAWSVKGSLLNSPLHF
DNA: TGTGCCTGGAGTGTAAAGGGCAGCCTCTTGAATTCACCCCTCCACTTT
V: TRBV30
J: TRBJ1-6
D: .
size: once

CDR3: CASSEITQGGRSTEAFF
DNA: TGTGCCAGCAGTGAGATAACCCAGGGGGGTAGGTCAACTGAAGCTTTCTTT
V: TRBV25-1
J: TRBJ1-1
D: TRBD1
size: .

CDR3: CARKTGGRNTEAFF
DNA: TGCGCCAGGAAAACAGGGGGGAGGAACACTGAAGCTTTCTTT
V: TRBV10-1
J: TRBJ1-1
D: TRBD1
size: .

CDR3: CASSRDRTSVYF
DNA: TGTGCCAGCAGCCGTGACAGGACCTCGGTGTATTTT
V: TRBV11-2
J: TRBJ2-3
D: .
size: .

CDR3: CASSEASAAYQPQHF
DNA: TGTGCCAGCAGTGAAGCTTCGGCAGCGTATCAGCCCCAGCATTTT
V: TRBV2
J: TRBJ1-5
D: .
size: .

CDR3: CASRGLAGDMNTGELFF
DNA: TGCGCCTCTCGAGGACTAGCGGGGGACATGAACACCGGGGAGCTGTTTTTT
V: TRBV30
J: TRBJ2-2
D: TRBD2
size: .

CDR3: CASSHQRGRGEAFF
DNA: TGTGCCAGCAGTCACCAGAGGGGGCGAGGTGAAGCTTTCTTT
V: TRBV7-2
J: TRBJ1-1
D: TRBD1
size: medium-sized

CDR3: CASSIGGSGAFF
DNA: TGTGCCAGTAGTATCGGTGGGTCAGGAGCTTTCTTT
V: TRBV19
J: TRBJ1-1
D: .
size: .

CDR3: CASLRPLAGARDTQYF
DNA: TGTGCCAGCTTAAGACCCTTAGCGGGGGCTAGAGATACGCAGTATTTT
V: TRBV2
J: TRBJ2-3
D: TRBD2
size: once

CDR3: CASSKDGTGVGEQFF
DNA: TGTGCCAGCAGTAAGGACGGGACAGGGGTTGGTGAGCAGTTCTTC
V: TRBV6-2/TRBV6-3
J: TRBJ2-1
D: TRBD1
size: .

CDR3: CASSLDGASGNTIYF
DNA: TGCGCCAGCAGCTTAGACGGGGCCTCTGGAAACACCATATATTTT
V: TRBV5-1
J: TRBJ1-3
D: .
size: .

CDR3: CASSNRGPGTEAFF
DNA: TGTGCCAGCAGTAACAGGGGGCCGGGCACTGAAGCTTTCTTT
V: TRBV28
J: TRBJ1-1
D: TRBD1
size: .

CDR3: CASSPGPSAPGYTF
DNA: TGTGCCAGCAGCCCAGGACCCTCTGCCCCTGGCTACACCTTC
V: TRBV7-3
J: TRBJ1-2
D: .
size: .